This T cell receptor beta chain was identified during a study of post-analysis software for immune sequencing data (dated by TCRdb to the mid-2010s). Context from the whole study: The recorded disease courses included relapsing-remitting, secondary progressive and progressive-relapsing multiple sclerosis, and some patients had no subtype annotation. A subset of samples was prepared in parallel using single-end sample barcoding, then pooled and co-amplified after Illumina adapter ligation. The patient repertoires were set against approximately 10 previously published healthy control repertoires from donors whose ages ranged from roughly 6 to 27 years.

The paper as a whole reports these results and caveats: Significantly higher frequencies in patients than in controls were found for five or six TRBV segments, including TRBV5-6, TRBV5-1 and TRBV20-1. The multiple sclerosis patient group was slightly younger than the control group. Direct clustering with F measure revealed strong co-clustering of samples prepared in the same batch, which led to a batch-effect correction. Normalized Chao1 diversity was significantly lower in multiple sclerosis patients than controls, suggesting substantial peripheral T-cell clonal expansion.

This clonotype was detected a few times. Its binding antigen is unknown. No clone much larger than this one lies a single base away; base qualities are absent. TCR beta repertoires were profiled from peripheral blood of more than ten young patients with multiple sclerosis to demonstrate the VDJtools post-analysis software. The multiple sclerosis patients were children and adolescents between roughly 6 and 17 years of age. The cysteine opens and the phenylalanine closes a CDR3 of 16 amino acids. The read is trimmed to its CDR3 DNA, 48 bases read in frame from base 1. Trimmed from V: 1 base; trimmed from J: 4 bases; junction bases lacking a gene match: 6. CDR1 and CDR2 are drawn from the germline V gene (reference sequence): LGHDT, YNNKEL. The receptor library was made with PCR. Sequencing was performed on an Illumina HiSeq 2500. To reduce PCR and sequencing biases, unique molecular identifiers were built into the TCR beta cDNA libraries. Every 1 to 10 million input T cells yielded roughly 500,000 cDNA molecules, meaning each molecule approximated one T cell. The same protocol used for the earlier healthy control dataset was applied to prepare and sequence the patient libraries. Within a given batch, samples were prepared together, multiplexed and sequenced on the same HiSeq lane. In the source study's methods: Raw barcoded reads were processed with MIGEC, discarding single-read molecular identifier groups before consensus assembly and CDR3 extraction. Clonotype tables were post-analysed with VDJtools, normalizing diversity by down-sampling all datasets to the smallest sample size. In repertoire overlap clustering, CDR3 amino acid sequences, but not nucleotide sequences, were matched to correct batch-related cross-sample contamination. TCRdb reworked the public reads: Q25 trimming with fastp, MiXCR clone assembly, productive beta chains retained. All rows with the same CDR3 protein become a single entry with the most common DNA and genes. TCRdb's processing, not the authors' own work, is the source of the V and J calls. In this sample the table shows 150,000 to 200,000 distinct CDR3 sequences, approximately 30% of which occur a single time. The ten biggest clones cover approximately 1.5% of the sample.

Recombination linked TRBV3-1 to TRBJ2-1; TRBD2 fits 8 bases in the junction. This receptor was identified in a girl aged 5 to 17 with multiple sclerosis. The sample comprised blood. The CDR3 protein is CASSQVAGGTYNEQFF. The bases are TGTGCCAGCAGCCAAGTTGCGGGAGGAACTTACAATGAGCAGTTCTTC.